This is a list of T cell receptor beta chains from one sample in a study of shared T cell receptors in the human thymus. The repertoire was sequenced with immunoSEQ multiplex PCR; TCRdb's copy has only in-frame clones and lacks some. The sample includes 500,000 to 850,000 clones, more than 70% seen only once; the top ten take 0.0094%. These data also formed part of another study, on human thymus T cells.

The sequenced material came from thymocytes. The origin of the receptors is a boy under two years old with a congenital heart defect. CDR3s include the opening cysteine and the closing phenylalanine or tryptophan. Each record gives: clone size, V gene, D gene, J gene, CDR3 DNA, CDR3 protein. A D gene is named only where the DNA matches it firmly. Clone size is stated in some rows and not others, as once, few, many or a class when expanded.

clone_size: -; v_call: TRBV4-1; d_call: -; j_call: TRBJ2-7; cdr3_nt: TGCGCCAGCAGCCAAGTTGGGCATGGGAGGATTTACGAGCAGTACTTC; cdr3_aa: CASSQVGHGRIYEQYF
clone_size: -; v_call: TRBV12-2; d_call: -; j_call: TRBJ2-3; cdr3_nt: TGTGCAAGTCGCTTAGAAAAACAGGGTAAGCGCCATAGCACAGATACGCAGTATTTT; cdr3_aa: CASRLEKQGKRHSTDTQYF
clone_size: once; v_call: TRBV6-6; d_call: TRBD2; j_call: TRBJ2-2; cdr3_nt: TGTGCCAGCTGCGGGGGAAGAGTAGACGGGGAGCTGTTTTTT; cdr3_aa: CASCGGRVDGELFF
clone_size: few; v_call: TRBV28; d_call: TRBD1; j_call: TRBJ1-5; cdr3_nt: TGTGCCAGCAGTTTAAGGTGGGACAGGAGCAATCAGCCCCAGCATTTT; cdr3_aa: CASSLRWDRSNQPQHF
clone_size: -; v_call: TRBV27; d_call: -; j_call: TRBJ2-2; cdr3_nt: TGTGCCAGCAGTTTTCAGGGGCACACCGGGGAGCTGTTTTTT; cdr3_aa: CASSFQGHTGELFF
clone_size: -; v_call: TRBV5-8; d_call: -; j_call: TRBJ1-4; cdr3_nt: TGTGCCAGCAGGATAATGCTGAGTAGTAATGAAAAACTGTTTTTT; cdr3_aa: CASRIMLSSNEKLFF
clone_size: few; v_call: TRBV7-2; d_call: -; j_call: TRBJ1-3; cdr3_nt: TGTGCCAGCAGCTTATACGGACAGTTCTTCTCTGGAAACACCATATATTTT; cdr3_aa: CASSLYGQFFSGNTIYF
clone_size: -; v_call: TRBV2; d_call: TRBD2; j_call: TRBJ2-1; cdr3_nt: TGTGCCAGCAGTCTTGTAACGGGGGGGACAAGGGATGAGCAGTTCTTC; cdr3_aa: CASSLVTGGTRDEQFF
clone_size: few; v_call: TRBV19; d_call: -; j_call: TRBJ1-3; cdr3_nt: TGTGCCAGTAGCAAACTAGAAGTCTCCTCTGGAAACACCATATATTTT; cdr3_aa: CASSKLEVSSGNTIYF
clone_size: -; v_call: TRBV7-2; d_call: TRBD2; j_call: TRBJ2-7; cdr3_nt: TGTGCCAGCAGCCCCAGGGCGGGGGGGCTGTACGAGCAGTACTTC; cdr3_aa: CASSPRAGGLYEQYF
clone_size: -; v_call: TRBV4-2; d_call: -; j_call: TRBJ2-7; cdr3_nt: TGTGCCAGCAGCCAAGATGGTCGGGACTGGGCGATCTACGAGCAGTACTTC; cdr3_aa: CASSQDGRDWAIYEQYF
clone_size: -; v_call: TRBV4-3; d_call: TRBD2; j_call: TRBJ2-5; cdr3_nt: TGCGCCAGCAGCCAAGAGGAGGGACTAGCGGGGGGGGAGACCCAGTACTTC; cdr3_aa: CASSQEEGLAGGETQYF
clone_size: -; v_call: TRBV10-2; d_call: -; j_call: TRBJ1-4; cdr3_nt: TGCGCCAGCAGTTCAACCACAGGGAATGAAAAACTGTTTTTT; cdr3_aa: CASSSTTGNEKLFF
clone_size: once; v_call: TRBV27; d_call: -; j_call: TRBJ1-6; cdr3_nt: TGTGCCAGCCGCCGGGGGGGCTATAATTCACCCCTCCACTTT; cdr3_aa: CASRRGGYNSPLHF
clone_size: -; v_call: TRBV4-3; d_call: -; j_call: TRBJ1-1; cdr3_nt: TGCGCCAGCAGCCAAGATGCAGGGAACACTGAAGCTTTCTTT; cdr3_aa: CASSQDAGNTEAFF
clone_size: few; v_call: TRBV4-3; d_call: -; j_call: TRBJ1-4; cdr3_nt: TGCGCCAGCACCACAGGGTCGAATGAAAAACTGTTTTTT; cdr3_aa: CASTTGSNEKLFF
clone_size: -; v_call: TRBV4-2; d_call: TRBD2; j_call: TRBJ2-3; cdr3_nt: TGTGCCAGCAGCCAACCCTCGCGGGGGGGCAGTGATACGCAGTATTTT; cdr3_aa: CASSQPSRGGSDTQYF
clone_size: -; v_call: TRBV5-1; d_call: TRBD2; j_call: TRBJ2-1; cdr3_nt: TGCGCCAGCAGCTTGACTAGCGGGAGACCCCCCGAACCCTACAATGAGCAGTTCTTC; cdr3_aa: CASSLTSGRPPEPYNEQFF
clone_size: -; v_call: TRBV28; d_call: -; j_call: TRBJ2-1; cdr3_nt: TGTGCCAGCAGTCTGATGGAGGGGGCCGATGAGCAGTTCTTC; cdr3_aa: CASSLMEGADEQFF
clone_size: -; v_call: TRBV28; d_call: TRBD1; j_call: TRBJ1-5; cdr3_nt: TGTGCCAGCAGTTCCCCGTGGACAGGGGCAAATCAGCCCCAGCATTTT; cdr3_aa: CASSSPWTGANQPQHF
clone_size: -; v_call: TRBV4-2; d_call: -; j_call: TRBJ1-2; cdr3_nt: TGTGCCAGCAGCCAAGATTCACACAGGGAGAATGGTGGCTACACCTTC; cdr3_aa: CASSQDSHRENGGYTF
clone_size: -; v_call: TRBV2; d_call: -; j_call: TRBJ2-6; cdr3_nt: TGTGCCAGCAGTGACCCTGGACAGAGAGTGGCCTCTGGGGCCAACGTCCTGACTTTC; cdr3_aa: CASSDPGQRVASGANVLTF
clone_size: -; v_call: TRBV29-1; d_call: -; j_call: TRBJ1-2; cdr3_nt: TGCAGCGTTGTTAGGGGGTCTCTTTATGGCTACACCTTC; cdr3_aa: CSVVRGSLYGYTF
clone_size: -; v_call: TRBV7-6; d_call: TRBD1; j_call: TRBJ2-7; cdr3_nt: TGTGCCAGCAGCTTAGCGCGGACAGGGAGAGACCCCTACGAGCAGTACTTC; cdr3_aa: CASSLARTGRDPYEQYF
clone_size: -; v_call: TRBV12-5; d_call: TRBD1; j_call: TRBJ1-5; cdr3_nt: TGTGCTAGTGGTTCGGACAGGTATAGCAATCAGCCCCAGCATTTT; cdr3_aa: CASGSDRYSNQPQHF
clone_size: -; v_call: TRBV30; d_call: TRBD2; j_call: TRBJ2-1; cdr3_nt: TGTGCCTGGAGTACGACTAGCACATACAATGAGCAGTTCTTC; cdr3_aa: CAWSTTSTYNEQFF
clone_size: -; v_call: TRBV9; d_call: TRBD2; j_call: TRBJ2-5; cdr3_nt: TGTGCCAGCAGCGTAGCGGGACTAGCTGCAAGGGTGGAGACCCAGTACTTC; cdr3_aa: CASSVAGLAARVETQYF
clone_size: -; v_call: TRBV27; d_call: -; j_call: TRBJ2-4; cdr3_nt: TGTGCCAGCAAGGAAGGGGTTTATGCCAAAAACATTCAGTACTTC; cdr3_aa: CASKEGVYAKNIQYF
clone_size: once; v_call: TRBV5-5; d_call: -; j_call: TRBJ1-5; cdr3_nt: TGTGCCAGCAGCCAGGGACTCATCAATCAGCCCCAGCATTTT; cdr3_aa: CASSQGLINQPQHF
clone_size: once; v_call: TRBV29-1; d_call: TRBD2; j_call: TRBJ2-5; cdr3_nt: TGCAGCGTTGGGGACCTAGCGGGGGGTACCGCCGTAGAACAAGAGACCCAGTACTTC; cdr3_aa: CSVGDLAGGTAVEQETQYF
clone_size: -; v_call: TRBV5-1; d_call: TRBD1; j_call: TRBJ1-4; cdr3_nt: TGCGCCAGCAGCTTGGGACAGGGCGGATTCCGTGAAAAACTGTTTTTT; cdr3_aa: CASSLGQGGFREKLFF
clone_size: -; v_call: TRBV19; d_call: TRBD1; j_call: TRBJ1-2; cdr3_nt: TGTGCCAGTAGTAAACCGGGACAGGGGGCGTCCCGCTATGGCTACACCTTC; cdr3_aa: CASSKPGQGASRYGYTF
clone_size: few; v_call: TRBV14; d_call: TRBD1; j_call: TRBJ1-1; cdr3_nt: TGTGCCAGTCGGGACAGGCCGAACACTGAAGCTTTCTTT; cdr3_aa: CASRDRPNTEAFF
clone_size: -; v_call: TRBV28; d_call: -; j_call: TRBJ2-7; cdr3_nt: TGTGCCAGCAGCAAAGGACAGCACTTCTACGAGCAGTACTTC; cdr3_aa: CASSKGQHFYEQYF
clone_size: -; v_call: TRBV5-1; d_call: -; j_call: TRBJ2-1; cdr3_nt: TGCGCCAGCAGATGTGAACCATACTACTACAATGAGCAGTTCTTC; cdr3_aa: CASRCEPYYYNEQFF
clone_size: few; v_call: TRBV16; d_call: -; j_call: TRBJ1-1; cdr3_nt: TGTGCCAGCAGCCAATCGATCGGTGAAGCTTTCTTT; cdr3_aa: CASSQSIGEAFF
clone_size: -; v_call: TRBV28; d_call: -; j_call: TRBJ2-2; cdr3_nt: TGTGCCAGCAGTTTAATGGGCCACGGGGGATCCGGGGAGCTGTTTTTT; cdr3_aa: CASSLMGHGGSGELFF
clone_size: -; v_call: TRBV9; d_call: -; j_call: TRBJ1-1; cdr3_nt: TGTGCCAGCAGCGTAGGTTGTACTTCGGAGACTGAAGCTTTCTTT; cdr3_aa: CASSVGCTSETEAFF
clone_size: -; v_call: TRBV5-4; d_call: TRBD1; j_call: TRBJ2-3; cdr3_nt: TGTGCCAGCAGCTTGCAGGGACAGCACACAGATACGCAGTATTTT; cdr3_aa: CASSLQGQHTDTQYF